A single sample gave rise to the 22 T cell receptor beta chains below, sequenced in a study of blood T cell repertoires in COVID-19. Sequenced by immunoSEQ multiplex PCR; TCRdb stores in-frame clones only, minus some. Of 100,000 to 150,000 clones in the sample, over 75% were seen once. Sequencing used peripheral blood. The source of these receptors is a woman aged 65 to 85 with acute or convalescent COVID-19.

The chain combines TRBV6-6 with TRBJ1-1; D may be TRBD1 (6 bases). The CDR3 contains 13 residues. The germline V gene encodes CDR1 MNHNY and CDR2 SVGAGI (reference sequence). The ends were cut back, 2 bases at V and 7 bases at J, with 11 bases in the middle. In DNA, the CDR3 is TGTGCCAGCAGTTACAGATTAGGGGGTGAAGCTTTCTTT. It encodes CASSYRLGGEAFF.

The rearrangement uses TRBV19 and TRBJ1-2; 11 positions agree with TRBD1. CDR1 is LNHDA and CDR2 is SQIVND in the germline V gene (reference sequence). This CDR3 spans 15 amino acids. With 4 bases clipped from V and 4 bases from J, the junction kept 5 bases outside the gene matches. CDR3 sequence: CASSTRDRGTYGYTF. CDR3 nucleotides: TGTGCCAGTAGTACACGGGACAGGGGGACCTATGGCTACACCTTC.

This clone was seen only once. This chain links TRBV4-3 with TRBJ2-1; 8 bases line up with TRBD1. The J segment lost 7 bases and the V segment lost 4 bases, leaving 15 bases of the junction unmatched. The CDR3 runs 17 residues. CDR1 and CDR2 (germline): LGHNA, YSLEER. The CDR3 nucleotides read TGCGCCAGCAGCCGTGGGCGCGTTCAGGGGGCGCTGAATGAGCAGTTCTTC. Translated: CASSRGRVQGALNEQFF.

This chain joins TRBV30 and TRBJ1-5, with a weak D call TRBD1 (6 bases). Trimming removed 5 bases from V and 3 bases from J, with 11 bases in between. Germline loops: CDR1 GTSNPN, CDR2 SVGIG (reference sequence). The CDR3 totals 13 residues. This chain's CDR3 is CAWGRQDNQPQHF. CDR3 coding DNA: TGTGCCTGGGGTCGACAGGACAATCAGCCCCAGCATTTT. Drawing the rest from reference TRBV30 and TRBJ1-5, the complete variable domain is SQTIHQWPATLVQPVGSPLSLECTVEGTSNPNLYWYRQAAGRGLQLLFYSVGIGQISSEVPQNLSASRPQDRQFILSSKKLLLSDSGFYLCAWGRQDNQPQHFGDGTRLSIL.

V and J are TRBV5-4 and TRBJ1-4; 12 nucleotides align to TRBD1. After removal of 0 bases from V and 3 bases from J, the junction contained 9 bases not matched to a gene. CDR1 is SGHNT, CDR2 YYREEE, per germline (reference sequence). This CDR3 is 19 amino acids long. CDR3 in amino acids: CASSLAPGTGGAANEKLFF. The CDR3 bases are TGTGCCAGCAGCTTGGCCCCCGGGACAGGGGGCGCGGCTAATGAAAAACTGTTTTTT.

V and J are TRBV19 and TRBJ2-3, with 7 bases identical to TRBD1. V shed 3 bases and J 2 bases; nucleotides not matched to a gene: 5. From germline, CDR1 is LNHDA and CDR2 SQIVND (reference sequence). The CDR3 runs 15 residues. CDR3 residues: CASSIGTAPTDTQYF. CDR3 sequence (DNA): TGTGCCAGTAGTATTGGGACAGCCCCCACAGATACGCAGTATTTT.

This clone has just one count. The chain couples TRBV5-1 to TRBJ2-5; D may be TRBD2 (5 bases). The CDR3 covers 14 residues. Trimming stripped 0 bases from V and 2 bases from J, with 8 bases between. Germline V CDR1 and CDR2: SGHRS, YFSETQ. The CDR3 protein is CASSLAGRQETQYF. The CDR3 DNA follows: TGCGCCAGCAGCTTGGCTGGGAGACAAGAGACCCAGTACTTC.

The CDR3 region is CASSRGGYEQYV. DNA for the CDR3: TGTGCCAGCAGTCGGGGGGGCTACGAGCAGTACGTC. The J gene is TRBJ2-7, the V gene TRBV28; the match to TRBD2 covers 8 bases. This CDR3 is built from 12 residues. V shed 5 bases, J shed 3 bases, and the junction held 0 bases outside the gene matches. In germline, CDR1 is MDHEN, CDR2 SYDVKM.

The rearrangement links TRBV7-9 to TRBJ1-4; D is possibly TRBD1 (6 bases). V was pared by 0 bases and J by 8 bases, with 16 bases between. CDR1 and CDR2 (germline): SEHNR, FQNEAQ (reference sequence). The CDR3 sequence is 16 residues long. The DNA for the CDR3 is TGTGCCAGCAGCTTAGCGTCCGCTGGGGGCAGAGAAAAACTGTTTTTT. It translates to CASSLASAGGREKLFF.

The J gene is TRBJ2-5, the V gene TRBV11-3; D not resolved. The germline gives CDR1 SGHNT, CDR2 YENEEA. This CDR3 comprises 12 residues. Trimming took 0 bases from V and 5 from J, leaving 4 bases between them. The CDR3 DNA sequence: TGTGCCAGCAGCTTAGATGCGGAGACCCAGTACTTC. It codes for CASSLDAETQYF.

The gene calls are TRBV6-1 and TRBJ1-6; perhaps TRBD1 as D (6 bases). Germline V gene lookup returns CDR1 MNHNS and CDR2 SASEGT. The CDR3 is 13 amino acids. The ends were cut back, 2 bases at V and 10 bases at J, with 9 bases in the middle. In DNA, the CDR3 is TGTGCCAGCAGTGAACACAGGGACTCACCCCTCCACTTT. The encoded protein is CASSEHRDSPLHF.

This chain connects TRBV6-4 to TRBJ2-7; D is undetermined. The germline CDR1 and CDR2 sequences are MRHNA and SNTAGT. V lost 6 bases, J lost 1 base, and 13 bases lay in between. CDR3 size: 14 residues. The CDR3: CASSVYRNSYEQYV. CDR3 DNA sequence: TGTGCCAGCAGCGTTTACAGAAATTCCTACGAGCAGTACGTC.

This clone is a singleton in its sample. V usage is TRBV5-1 and J usage is TRBJ2-2; the D gene is possibly TRBD2 (7 bases). Trimming left V 0 bases short and J 6 bases short, with 12 bases between. The CDR3 totals 15 residues. Germline V CDR1 and CDR2: SGHRS, YFSETQ. CDR3 sequence (DNA): TGCGCCAGCAGCTTGGCCGGGGGGCAGGCCGGGGAGCTGTTTTTT. As protein: CASSLAGGQAGELFF. The whole variable domain, remainder taken from reference TRBV5-1 and TRBJ2-2, is KAGVTQTPRYLIKTRGQQVTLSCSPISGHRSVSWYQQTPGQGLQFLFEYFSETQRNKGNFPGRFSGRQFSNSRSEMNVSTLELGDSALYLCASSLAGGQAGELFFGEGSRLTVL.

This chain links TRBV27 with TRBJ2-6; D call uncertain. This CDR3 spans 15 amino acids. The germline V gene has CDR1 MNHEY and CDR2 SMNVEV (reference sequence). V lost 8 bases and J 2 bases, leaving 13 bases between the germline ends. The CDR3 region is CASFSPATGANVLTF. DNA for the CDR3: TGTGCCAGCTTCTCCCCCGCTACTGGGGCCAACGTCCTGACTTTC.

The chain combines TRBV19 with TRBJ1-1, with D tentatively TRBD1 (5 bases). There are 13 residues in the CDR3. Deletions cut 3 bases from V and 1 base from J, with 6 bases between. The germline V gene encodes CDR1 LNHDA and CDR2 SQIVND (reference sequence). CDR3 loop: CASSIQGNTEAFF. CDR3 in DNA: TGTGCCAGTAGTATTCAGGGGAACACTGAAGCTTTCTTT.

The chain is built from TRBV7-3 and TRBJ2-7; 9 bases match TRBD1. Trimming removed 4 bases from V and 3 bases from J; junction bases left unmatched: 1. The CDR3 consists of 13 residues. Germline V CDR1 and CDR2: SGHTA, FQGTGA. Here the CDR3 reads CASSWDRDYEQYF. For the CDR3, the DNA is TGTGCCAGCAGCTGGGACAGGGACTACGAGCAGTACTTC.

The J gene is TRBJ1-1, the V gene TRBV4-3; 10 nucleotides align to TRBD1. The CDR3 is made up of 18 amino acids. V dropped 2 bases and J dropped 3; count of bases not matched to a gene: 12. Germline loops: CDR1 LGHNA, CDR2 YSLEER. The CDR3 sequence is CASSQPWDRGSRDTEAFF. The CDR3, as DNA: TGCGCCAGCAGCCAACCTTGGGACAGGGGCAGCCGGGACACTGAAGCTTTCTTT.

V gene TRBV30 combines with J gene TRBJ1-2; D remains ambiguous. The CDR3 consists of 12 residues. V gave up 0 bases and J gave up 7 bases, with 9 bases separating them. The germline gives CDR1 GTSNPN, CDR2 SVGIG (reference sequence). The CDR3 reads CAWSVQFGGYTF. Written as DNA, the CDR3 is TGTGCCTGGAGTGTACAGTTCGGTGGCTACACCTTC.

V usage is TRBV6-4 and J usage is TRBJ2-3, with 10 bases that match TRBD2. CDR1 MRHNA and CDR2 SNTAGT come from the germline V gene. The CDR3 extends over 17 amino acids. V lost 0 bases to trimming and J lost 2 bases; unmatched junction nucleotides: 5. The CDR3 region has the DNA TGTGCCAGCAGTGACTCGGGGCTAGCGGGGGACACAGATACGCAGTATTTT. Amino acid sequence: CASSDSGLAGDTDTQYF.

The chain recombines TRBV19 with TRBJ1-1; 8 bases agree with TRBD1. Germline lookup yields CDR1 LNHDA and CDR2 SQIVND (reference sequence). The J segment lost 0 bases and the V segment lost 8 bases, leaving 8 bases of the junction unmatched. The CDR3 consists of 15 residues. The DNA for the CDR3 is TGTGCCAGTGTGTTAAGGACAGGGCTGAACACTGAAGCTTTCTTT. Translating it yields CASVLRTGLNTEAFF.

The chain combines TRBV3-1 (or the pseudogene TRBV3-2) with TRBJ2-7, with D perhaps matching TRBD2 (5 bases). CDR1 and CDR2 from the germline V gene are LGHDT and YNNKEL (reference sequence). V lost 3 bases and J lost 7, with 10 bases in between. There are 12 residues in the CDR3. The CDR3 DNA reads as TGTGCCAGCAGCCAGAGGACGGGGGAGCAGTACTTC. Translating it yields CASSQRTGEQYF.

This clone came up a few times. The chain couples TRBV5-1 to TRBJ2-3, with a weak D call TRBD2 (5 bases). The germline V and J ends were trimmed by 4 bases and 6 bases, with 15 bases remaining between them. In germline, CDR1 is SGHRS, CDR2 YFSETQ. The CDR3 runs to 14 residues. CDR3 bases: TGCGCCAGCAGCCCGGCCGGCCCGGGGGATACGCAGTATTTT. This gives the protein CASSPAGPGDTQYF. Looking up the rest from reference TRBV5-1 and TRBJ2-3 gives the full variable domain: KAGVTQTPRYLIKTRGQQVTLSCSPISGHRSVSWYQQTPGQGLQFLFEYFSETQRNKGNFPGRFSGRQFSNSRSEMNVSTLELGDSALYLCASSPAGPGDTQYFGPGTRLTVL.